This T cell receptor (beta chain) originates from a study of cytomegalovirus exposure and HLA in healthy donors. As to this clone: Its specificity is unknown.

The CDR3 consists of 12 residues. The V and J ends lost 4 bases and 5 bases respectively, with 12 bases between them. Germline V gene data show CDR1 as SQVTM and CDR2 as ANQGSEA. General study findings and limits: Analysis performed later found 16,951 TCR beta sequences associated with HLA alleles at 0.05 false discovery rate.

Vbeta (60) and Jbeta (13) primers were used in the PCR. Generated by immunoSEQ multiplex PCR, the TCRdb table keeps only in-frame clones and is missing some. Listed are 50,000 to 70,000 clones; about 4% falls within the top ten. The sequencing input was PBMCs. The chain joins TRBV29-1 to TRBJ2-7; TRBD2 might be the D (5 bases). This receptor was identified in a woman between 18 and 30 years old in good health and CMV-seronegative. In DNA, the CDR3 is TGCAGCGTTGGACGGGGTGGCAACGAGCAGTACTTC. Translating it yields CSVGRGGNEQYF.